This T cell receptor beta chain was recovered during a study of OX40 agonist ivuxolimab in advanced cancers. This clone was counted once. What it binds is unknown. The repertoire was sequenced with immunoSEQ multiplex PCR; TCRdb's copy has only in-frame clones and lacks some. The profile covers some 90,000 clones, with roughly nine tenths appearing a single time and roughly 1.1% taken by the ten largest. Whole-study findings and limits: CD8+ T cells showed, on average, more clonal expansion than CD4+ cells. Within 6 weeks, CD4+ and CD8+ blood T cells expanded clonally at 0.1 to 3.0 mg/kg.

A history of autoimmune disease or systemic immunosuppression excluded patients. Between the trimmed V and J ends, which lost 7 bases and 6 bases, there was a span of 9 bases. CDR3 length equals 12 residues. The V gene's germline CDR1 is LNHDA and CDR2 SQIVND (reference sequence). The chain carries TRBV19 and TRBJ2-2; unclear D gene. This sequence originates from an adult with an advanced solid tumor such as melanoma, head and neck, liver or kidney cancer. The sample consisted of CD4+ or CD8+ T cells sorted from blood, taken in a trial of the OX40 agonist ivuxolimab. CDR3 sequence: CASNTFPGELFF. The CDR3 DNA reads TGTGCCAGTAATACCTTCCCCGGGGAGCTGTTTTTT.